This T cell receptor beta chain is from a study of human T cells and chemical hapten exposure. Study observations and caveats: Donors were affected by alopecia, so their immune reaction might vary from that of healthy individuals.

Stated time point: pre-sensitization, week 0. Treatment defined: therapeutic diphenylcyclopropenone sensitization with weekly scalp DPC. Separate cDNA molecules received unique molecular identifiers, which the library attached to them. Using its own MiXCR run on the RACE reads, TCRdb lists one record per CDR3 protein. Counted here are fewer than 350,000 distinct CDR3 sequences, roughly 7.4% occurring once; the ten biggest clones make up 0.9% to 1.5%. This clonotype showed up just a few times. Its matching antigen is unknown. This sequence originates from a man between 18 and 29 years old with alopecia areata. Some clones in this sample may be carry-over from other donors' samples. The source was whole blood, collected in connection with sensitization to the hapten diphenylcyclopropenone (DPC).

CDR3 protein: CSARGPTTLGSYNSPLHF. The CDR3 DNA reads TGCAGTGCTAGAGGACCTACTACCCTCGGTTCCTATAATTCACCCCTCCACTTT. The rearrangement links TRBV20-1 to TRBJ1-6; no reliable D call. The CDR3 sequence is 18 residues long. The V end lost 1 base, the J end lost 1 base, and 17 bases lay between the germline ends. Germline V gene data show CDR1 as DFQATT and CDR2 as SNEGSKA (reference sequence).